The 3 T cell receptor beta chains in this list originate from one sample, sequenced in a study of OX40 agonist ivuxolimab in advanced cancers. Libraries were prepared by immunoSEQ multiplex PCR; TCRdb keeps only in-frame clonotypes and omits some of them. The repertoire holds about 73,000 clones, with more than 85% as singletons. The specimen comprised CD4+ or CD8+ T cells sorted from blood, sampled in a trial of the OX40 agonist ivuxolimab. The receptor set was obtained from an adult with an advanced solid tumor such as melanoma, head and neck, liver or kidney cancer.

The J gene is TRBJ2-7, the V gene TRBV27; possible D gene TRBD1, 6 bases. The CDR3 sequence is 14 residues long. Trimming removed 3 bases at V and 4 bases at J, with 13 bases between. Germline V gives CDR1 MNHEY, CDR2 SMNVEV (reference sequence). The CDR3 coding sequence is TGTGCCAGCAGTTTTTTGGACAGAACGTACGAGCAGTACTTC. As protein: CASSFLDRTYEQYF.

This chain uses TRBV6-5 with TRBJ1-2; no definite D call. Germline CDR1 MNHEY, CDR2 SVGAGI. This CDR3 has 13 residues. The ends were cut back, 0 bases at V and 5 bases at J, with 7 bases in the middle. The CDR3 is CASSYSDAYGYTF. The CDR3 coding sequence is TGTGCCAGCAGTTACTCCGACGCGTATGGCTACACCTTC.

The chain links TRBV5-1 to TRBJ2-7; 7 bases are shared with TRBD1. CDR3 length: 14 amino acids. Germline V gene data show CDR1 as SGHRS and CDR2 as YFSETQ. V trimming: 4 bases; J trimming: 6 bases; junction bases outside the gene matches: 10. CDR3 sequence (DNA): TGCGCCAGCAGCCCCCGGACAGGTCCTCTCGAGCAGTACTTC. Residues: CASSPRTGPLEQYF. Full variable domain (rest looked up from reference TRBV5-1 and TRBJ2-7): KAGVTQTPRYLIKTRGQQVTLSCSPISGHRSVSWYQQTPGQGLQFLFEYFSETQRNKGNFPGRFSGRQFSNSRSEMNVSTLELGDSALYLCASSPRTGPLEQYFGPGTRLTVT.